Each of the 18 T cell receptor beta chains below was sequenced from the same sample in a study of T cells in localized non-small cell lung cancer (TCRdb year 2020). Library generation was performed with the immunoSEQ multiplex PCR assay. The immuneACCESS repertoire file appears here via TCRdb, limited to in-frame rearrangements. These files lack a portion of the clones; in checked studies, under half of the deficit traces to unresolved V genes, and the cause of the others is not known. This sample comprises 20,000 to 30,000 clones, around nine tenths of them detected only once. Of the sample, under 3% is held by the ten largest clones. The sequenced sample was peripheral blood, obtained before any cancer treatment. Source of these receptors: a woman aged 35 to 69 with stage I lung adenocarcinoma.

This clone was seen more than once but under ten times. The gene calls are TRBV9 and TRBJ1-2, with TRBD1 matching 7 bases. Germline loops: CDR1 SGDLS, CDR2 YYNGEE. This CDR3 region has 13 residues. V lost 3 bases and J lost 7; bases outside the gene matches: 6. CDR3 DNA sequence: TGTGCCAGCAGCGGACGGACAGGTTTTGGCTACACCTTC. As protein: CASSGRTGFGYTF. The full variable domain, in which reference TRBV9 and TRBJ1-2 provide the parts outside the CDR3, is DSGVTQTPKHLITATGQRVTLRCSPRSGDLSVYWYQQSLDQGLQFLIQYYNGEERAKGNILERFSAQQFPDLHSELNLSSLELGDSALYFCASSGRTGFGYTFGSGTRLTVV.

This clone has only one observation. The chain uses TRBV2 and TRBJ2-3, with D maybe TRBD1 (6 bases). Trimming pared 4 bases from V and 2 bases from J, leaving 13 bases between. Per germline, CDR1 SNHLY and CDR2 FYNNEI. The CDR3 loop spans 15 amino acids. The CDR3 is CASSANRADTDTQYF. DNA of the CDR3: TGTGCCAGCAGTGCAAACAGGGCTGACACAGATACGCAGTATTTT.

The V call is TRBV30, the J call TRBJ2-7, with a possible D match to TRBD1 (6 bases). There are 12 residues in the CDR3. Trimming took off 8 bases at V and 1 base at J, with 12 bases between the two ends. Germline values: CDR1 GTSNPN, CDR2 SVGIG (reference sequence). CDR3 bases: TGTGCCATTGACAGGTCTTCCTACGAGCAGTACTTC. Protein sequence: CAIDRSSYEQYF.

V gene TRBV28 combines with J gene TRBJ2-3; TRBD2 matches at 7 bases. Germline assignment: CDR1 MDHEN and CDR2 SYDVKM. V gave up 5 bases and J gave up 2 bases; unmatched junction bases: 10. CDR3 length: 16 amino acids. CDR3 coding DNA: TGTGCCAGCAGTGAGCCTAGCGGACCCACCACAGATACGCAGTATTTT. Amino acid sequence: CASSEPSGPTTDTQYF.

V is TRBV7-2 and J is TRBJ2-3, with 7 bases that match TRBD2. This CDR3 spans 16 amino acids. The germline gives CDR1 SGHTA, CDR2 FQGNSA. Trimming took 3 bases from V and 0 from J; bases not matched to a gene: 6. The CDR3 sequence is CASSFRLAASTDTQYF. The CDR3 DNA follows: TGTGCCAGCAGCTTCCGCCTAGCGGCGAGCACAGATACGCAGTATTTT.

This chain links TRBV9 with TRBJ2-7; 9 bases are a match to TRBD2. This CDR3 comprises 13 residues. V lost 3 bases, J lost 4 bases, and 2 bases stayed unmatched. Per germline, CDR1 SGDLS and CDR2 YYNGEE. The chain's CDR3 is CASSGSGRYEQYF. CDR3 sequence (DNA): TGTGCCAGCAGCGGTAGCGGGAGATACGAGCAGTACTTC.

The V and J genes are TRBV12-5 and TRBJ2-1; D may be TRBD1 or TRBD2 (5 bases each). This CDR3 contains 12 residues. V was trimmed by 7 bases and J by 7 bases, leaving 11 bases between them. Germline values: CDR1 LGHNT, CDR2 FRNRAP. The CDR3 here is CASARGSNEQFF. The CDR3, as DNA: TGTGCTAGTGCGAGGGGTTCGAATGAGCAGTTCTTC.

The chain carries TRBV30 and TRBJ1-6, with D perhaps matching TRBD1 (5 bases). V lost 7 bases to trimming and J lost 9 bases, with 22 bases between them. CDR1 is GTSNPN, CDR2 SVGIG, per germline (reference sequence). The CDR3 is 15 residues long. CDR3 amino acids: CASTVKKGVFSPLHF. DNA of the CDR3: TGTGCCTCCACCGTAAAGAAAGGGGTTTTTTCACCCCTCCACTTT.

J is TRBJ2-1 and V is TRBV6-6, with TRBD2 as a possible D gene (6 bases). V was trimmed by 4 bases and J by 12 bases, leaving 22 bases between them. CDR1 is MNHNY and CDR2 is SVGAGI in the germline V gene (reference sequence). This CDR3 has 15 residues. The CDR3 protein is CASSSGVGRSGGQFF. For the CDR3, the DNA is TGTGCCAGCAGTTCGGGGGTAGGGCGGTCTGGCGGGCAGTTCTTC.

V usage is TRBV5-1 and J usage is TRBJ2-2; no clear D. CDR1 is SGHRS, CDR2 YFSETQ, per germline. The V and J ends lost 2 bases and 5 bases respectively, with 7 bases between them. This CDR3 has 13 residues. The CDR3, as DNA: TGCGCCAGCAGCTTAGATGGGACCGGGGAGCTGTTTTTT. It encodes CASSLDGTGELFF. Combining the CDR3 with reference TRBV5-1 and TRBJ2-2 gives the whole variable domain KAGVTQTPRYLIKTRGQQVTLSCSPISGHRSVSWYQQTPGQGLQFLFEYFSETQRNKGNFPGRFSGRQFSNSRSEMNVSTLELGDSALYLCASSLDGTGELFFGEGSRLTVL.

The genes are TRBV2 and TRBJ2-4; maybe TRBD1 (5 bases). Trimming stripped 4 bases from V and 8 bases from J, with 9 bases between. CDR3 length: 12 residues. Germline V gene data show CDR1 as SNHLY and CDR2 as FYNNEI. The CDR3 DNA follows: TGTGCCAGCAGTGGACAGACGGACATTCAGTACTTC. Translation gives CASSGQTDIQYF.

This clone occurred once. The J gene is TRBJ2-7, the V gene TRBV10-3; the D gene is possibly TRBD2 (6 bases). Germline V gene data show CDR1 as ENHRY and CDR2 as SYGVKD. The CDR3 has 12 amino acids. V was cut by 11 bases and J by 3 bases, with 14 bases left in between. The DNA of the CDR3 is TGTGCCTCGGGGGAAGGGCTCTACGAGCAGTACTTC. Encoded protein: CASGEGLYEQYF.

This clone turned up a few times. V and J are TRBV2 and TRBJ1-5; D uncertain. Germline V CDR1 and CDR2: SNHLY, FYNNEI. This CDR3 region has 14 residues. V was pared by 9 bases and J by 2 bases, with 14 bases between. DNA of the CDR3: TGTGCCAGATCCGGGTTGATGGGCAATCAGCCCCAGCATTTT. Translating gives CARSGLMGNQPQHF.

This chain links TRBV27 with TRBJ2-1; D is perhaps TRBD2 (5 bases). The V gene's germline CDR1 is MNHEY and CDR2 SMNVEV (reference sequence). V was cut by 8 bases and J by 7 bases, with 18 bases left in between. The CDR3 is 14 amino acids. For the CDR3, the DNA is TGTGCCAGCCGATCTAGCCTCGACACGAATGAGCAGTTCTTC. It yields the protein CASRSSLDTNEQFF.

The V call is TRBV10-2, the J call TRBJ1-3; D remains ambiguous. V was pared by 6 bases and J by 0 bases, with 6 bases between. The CDR3 covers 13 residues. Per the germline V gene, CDR1 is WSHSY and CDR2 is SAAADI. Here the CDR3 DNA reads TGCGCCAGCAGGACGGACTCTGGAAACACCATATATTTT. This encodes CASRTDSGNTIYF.

V gene TRBV25-1 combines with J gene TRBJ2-1, with 10 bases fitting TRBD2. The germline CDR1 and CDR2 sequences are MGHDK and SYGVNS. The CDR3 consists of 17 residues. V trimming: 2 bases; J trimming: 0 bases; junction bases outside the gene matches: 4. The CDR3 coding sequence is TGTGCCAGCAGTGAAAATAGCGGGAGGATCTCCTACAATGAGCAGTTCTTC. Translated: CASSENSGRISYNEQFF.

The chain carries TRBV5-1 and TRBJ2-2; 7 nucleotides match TRBD2. The V segment lost 4 bases and the J segment 6 bases; nucleotides outside the gene matches: 9. The CDR3 sequence is 15 residues long. CDR1 is SGHRS, CDR2 YFSETQ, per germline. DNA of the CDR3: TGCGCCAGCAGCCTCCCGGGAGGCCGTGCCGGGGAGCTGTTTTTT. Residues: CASSLPGGRAGELFF.

V is TRBV19 and J is TRBJ1-1, with D hard to call. Deletions cut 3 bases from V and 2 bases from J, with 10 bases between. The CDR3 spans 14 residues. Germline V gene sequence: CDR1 LNHDA, CDR2 SQIVND (reference sequence). The CDR3 bases are TGTGCCAGTAGTATTGGGGTGAGAAACACTGAAGCTTTCTTT. It encodes CASSIGVRNTEAFF.